This T cell receptor (beta chain) was captured by sequencing in a study of blood T cell repertoires in COVID-19. The wider study: The United States, Italy and Spain provided the acute and convalescent COVID-19 samples. In each case, the material was cDNA or gDNA derived from T cells, B-cell-depleted T cells, or PBMCs.

This CDR3 spans 15 amino acids. Germline CDR1 MNHEY, CDR2 SVGAGI. V lost 4 bases, J lost 0 bases, and 2 bases stayed unmatched. Under the authors' procedure: Using reference gene primer amplification, nucleated cell counts were estimated. The method was immunoSEQ multiplex PCR; TCRdb's version includes in-frame clones alone and lacks a portion of them. V, J and clone size reflect that table, while D and trimming were determined from the DNA. The sample holds some 97,000 clones, 80% to 95% seen once. The specimen sequenced was peripheral blood. This rearrangement joins TRBV6-5 to TRBJ2-7, with 11 bases aligning to TRBD2. The source of this sequence is a man between 65 and 79 years old with acute or convalescent COVID-19. In nucleotides, the CDR3 is TGTGCCAGCAGTTTTCTAGCGGGAGGCTCCTACGAGCAGTACTTC. Translating gives CASSFLAGGSYEQYF.